Following are 28 T cell receptor beta chains from one sample sequenced in a study of blood T cell repertoires in COVID-19. TCRdb's copy holds only in-frame clones and misses some; the assay was immunoSEQ multiplex PCR. The sample carries a few hundred thousand clones, about 82% recorded once. The sequenced sample consisted of peripheral blood. The receptors were gathered from a woman between 45 and 60 years old with acute or convalescent COVID-19.

J is TRBJ2-7 and V is TRBV9; the D gene is possibly TRBD2 (6 bases). Germline loops: CDR1 SGDLS, CDR2 YYNGEE. V lost 4 bases and J lost 0, with 17 bases in between. There are 16 residues in the CDR3. In DNA form, the CDR3 reads TGTGCCAGCAGCCCACGTGCGGGACTCCTCTCCTACGAGCAGTACTTC. Amino acids: CASSPRAGLLSYEQYF.

The chain uses TRBV5-1 and TRBJ1-2; a weak D match, TRBD1 (5 bases). CDR3 size: 15 residues. The germline CDR1 and CDR2 sequences are SGHRS and YFSETQ. The V end was cut by 2 bases, the J end by 6 bases, with 17 bases between. CDR3 loop: CASSFSGGGANGYTF. The CDR3 bases are TGCGCCAGCAGCTTTTCGGGTGGAGGGGCCAATGGCTACACCTTC.

This chain uses TRBV7-2 with TRBJ1-2; no firm D call. V was pared by 1 base and J by 3 bases, with 6 bases between. The length of the CDR3 is 13 residues. The germline CDR1 and CDR2 sequences are SGHTA and FQGNSA. The DNA for the CDR3 is TGTGCCAGCAGCTTAGGACAAGACTATGGCTACACCTTC. It yields the protein CASSLGQDYGYTF.

This clone is a singleton in its sample. This chain joins TRBV30 and TRBJ1-2; maybe TRBD1 (6 bases). Trimming removed 0 bases from V and 5 bases from J, with 16 bases in between. The CDR3 totals 15 residues. CDR1 is GTSNPN and CDR2 is SVGIG in the germline V gene (reference sequence). In DNA, the CDR3 is TGTGCCTGGAGTGTACTGGGGGGGGCAGGTTATGGCTACACCTTC. Translated, it gives CAWSVLGGAGYGYTF.

J is TRBJ1-1 and V is TRBV24-1, with D perhaps matching TRBD1 (5 bases). The CDR3 is 13 residues long. The V gene lost 7 bases and the J gene lost 5 bases, with 13 bases spanning the gap. Looked up from germline, CDR1 is KGHDR and CDR2 is SFDVKD. The DNA of the CDR3 is TGTGCCACCAGCCCGGAGGGGAGAACTGAAGCTTTCTTT. Translation: CATSPEGRTEAFF.

The chain recombines TRBV9 with TRBJ2-5; no reliable D call. Germline V gene data show CDR1 as SGDLS and CDR2 as YYNGEE. CDR3 size: 14 residues. Trimming stripped 4 bases from V and 0 bases from J, with 10 bases between. In nucleotides, the CDR3 is TGTGCCAGCAGCCCCCAGAGGTACCAAGAGACCCAGTACTTC. As protein: CASSPQRYQETQYF.

This sequence joins TRBV28 and TRBJ2-2; 9 positions agree with TRBD1. Germline V gene lookup returns CDR1 MDHEN and CDR2 SYDVKM. Trimming removed 6 bases from V and 2 bases from J; junction bases left unmatched: 7. The CDR3 contains 16 residues. The CDR3 region has the DNA TGTGCCAGCAGGTACGGACAGGGGAGAAACACCGGGGAGCTGTTTTTT. Translation: CASRYGQGRNTGELFF. The full variable domain, completed using reference TRBV28 and TRBJ2-2, is DVKVTQSSRYLVKRTGEKVFLECVQDMDHENMFWYRQDPGLGLRLIYFSYDVKMKEKGDIPEGYSVSREKKERFSLILESASTNQTSMYLCASRYGQGRNTGELFFGEGSRLTVL.

Worth noting for this clone: Different DNA sequences within this sample yield the same CDR3. The chain has TRBV28 and TRBJ2-7; 7 bases align to TRBD1. After removal of 7 bases from V and 3 bases from J, the junction contained 3 bases not matched to a gene. The length of the CDR3 is 12 residues. Germline CDR1 MDHEN, CDR2 SYDVKM. Here the CDR3 reads CASTRQGYEQYF. CDR3 in DNA: TGTGCCAGCACCAGACAGGGCTACGAGCAGTACTTC.

The chain joins TRBV29-1 to TRBJ1-1; a weak D match, TRBD1 (5 bases). Trimming cost V 5 bases and J 4 bases, with 17 bases left between them. CDR3 length: 14 amino acids. Looked up from germline, CDR1 is SQVTM and CDR2 is ANQGSEA. CDR3 bases: TGCAGCGTTTATGGGTCTGGCAGGGCCACTGAAGCTTTCTTT. Protein: CSVYGSGRATEAFF.

CDR3 nucleotides: TGCGCCAGCAGCTTTGGACAGGGGTCCCCCTCCTACGAGCAGTACTTC. As protein: CASSFGQGSPSYEQYF. The rearrangement uses TRBV5-1 and TRBJ2-7; TRBD1 matches at 9 bases. V shed 2 bases and J 0 bases; nucleotides not matched to a gene: 6. Germline CDR1 SGHRS, CDR2 YFSETQ. This CDR3 contains 16 residues.

This sequence joins TRBV7-3 and TRBJ2-1; the match to TRBD2 covers 10 bases. V dropped 5 bases and J dropped 8; count of bases not matched to a gene: 6. The CDR3 has 14 residues. From germline, CDR1 is SGHTA and CDR2 FQGTGA. The CDR3 region is CASSPYLAGDEQFF. The CDR3 DNA is TGTGCCAGCAGCCCCTATCTAGCGGGAGATGAGCAGTTCTTC.

This clone was counted a few times. The gene calls are TRBV30 and TRBJ2-7; tentative D call: TRBD2 (6 bases). The germline V and J ends were trimmed by 4 bases and 3 bases, with 13 bases remaining between them. This CDR3 has 13 residues. Germline assignment: CDR1 GTSNPN and CDR2 SVGIG (reference sequence). The DNA of the CDR3 is TGTGCCTGGAACTACATGCGGGGCTACGAGCAGTACTTC. Translated, it gives CAWNYMRGYEQYF.

The chain is built from TRBV7-3 and TRBJ2-5; TRBD2 matches at 8 bases. The CDR3 runs 17 residues. The V gene end was trimmed by 1 base and the J gene end by 0 bases; junction bases not matched to a gene: 7. Germline V gene lookup returns CDR1 SGHTA and CDR2 FQGTGA. CDR3 residues: CASSLSFGGGYQETQYF. Here the CDR3 DNA reads TGTGCCAGCAGCTTAAGTTTTGGCGGGGGGTACCAAGAGACCCAGTACTTC.

The chain employs TRBV2 and TRBJ2-7; a weak D match, TRBD1 (6 bases). This CDR3 contains 14 residues. Trimming stripped 8 bases from V and 4 bases from J, with 18 bases between. Per germline, CDR1 SNHLY and CDR2 FYNNEI. CDR3 sequence: CASRISAGVYEQYF. In nucleotides, the CDR3 is TGTGCCAGCCGAATCAGCGCAGGGGTTTACGAGCAGTACTTC.

The chain recombines TRBV2 with TRBJ2-7; 10 positions match TRBD1. The CDR3 loop spans 15 amino acids. The trim removed 0 bases at V and 3 bases at J, leaving 2 bases unmatched. Per germline, CDR1 SNHLY and CDR2 FYNNEI. For the CDR3, the DNA is TGTGCCAGCAGTGAAGCGGGACAGGGGCGCTACGAGCAGTACTTC. It translates to CASSEAGQGRYEQYF.

The rearrangement joins TRBV7-8 to TRBJ2-7; no reliable D call. The germline gives CDR1 SGHVS, CDR2 FQNEAQ. The length of the CDR3 is 11 residues. The V end lost 5 bases, the J end lost 5 bases, and 7 bases lay between the germline ends. CDR3 coding DNA: TGTGCCAGCAGCCTATTTGACGAGCAGTACTTC. Amino acids: CASSLFDEQYF.

This chain links TRBV27 with TRBJ2-7; the match to TRBD2 covers 11 bases. The CDR3 consists of 15 residues. The V and J ends lost 3 bases and 5 bases, in that order; junction bases with no gene match: 6. Per the germline V gene, CDR1 is MNHEY and CDR2 is SMNVEV (reference sequence). The DNA for the CDR3 is TGTGCCAGCAGTTTCACTAGCGGGAGTCTGAACGAGCAGTACTTC. Encoded protein: CASSFTSGSLNEQYF.

This clone was found once. The V gene is TRBV7-2, the J gene TRBJ2-1, with 7 nucleotides matching TRBD2. Germline loops: CDR1 SGHTA, CDR2 FQGNSA. V lost 0 bases, J lost 7 bases, and 9 bases stayed unmatched. CDR3 length: 16 residues. CDR3 sequence reads: CASSLAAQRERNEQFF. The CDR3 bases are TGTGCCAGCAGCTTAGCAGCCCAGCGGGAAAGAAATGAGCAGTTCTTC.

The CDR3 protein is CASSEGQGATNEQFF. CDR3 coding DNA: TGTGCCAGCAGTGAGGGGCAGGGGGCTACGAATGAGCAGTTCTTC. V and J are TRBV2 and TRBJ2-1; 8 bases map to TRBD1. Germline V gene lookup returns CDR1 SNHLY and CDR2 FYNNEI. The CDR3 is 15 amino acids. V trimming: 3 bases; J trimming: 7 bases; junction bases outside the gene matches: 8.

V is TRBV19 and J is TRBJ1-4; D unclear. The germline CDR1 and CDR2 sequences are LNHDA and SQIVND (reference sequence). The CDR3 totals 13 residues. The germline V and J ends were trimmed by 11 bases and 0 bases, with 10 bases remaining between them. Here the CDR3 reads CAVFSATNEKLFF. The CDR3 DNA follows: TGTGCCGTCTTCAGTGCAACTAATGAAAAACTGTTTTTT.

This chain connects TRBV27 to TRBJ1-1; TRBD1 matches 12 bases. The V gene's germline CDR1 is MNHEY and CDR2 SMNVEV (reference sequence). After removal of 8 bases from V and 0 bases from J, the junction contained 10 bases not matched to a gene. This CDR3 comprises 17 residues. CDR3 region: CASGLRGQGALNTEAFF. Here the CDR3 DNA reads TGTGCCAGCGGGTTGAGGGGACAGGGGGCCTTGAACACTGAAGCTTTCTTT.

This sequence joins TRBV6-4 and TRBJ2-3, with 7 bases aligning to TRBD2. V lost 2 bases, J lost 5 bases, and 4 bases stayed unmatched. This CDR3 contains 14 residues. CDR1 and CDR2 from the germline V gene are MRHNA and SNTAGT. CDR3 DNA sequence: TGTGCCAGCAGTGACGGGTGGGAGGGAGATACGCAGTATTTT. Protein sequence: CASSDGWEGDTQYF.

The V and J genes are TRBV20-1 and TRBJ1-1; D is uncertain. Germline V gene lookup returns CDR1 DFQATT and CDR2 SNEGSKA (reference sequence). The CDR3 consists of 11 residues. V lost 7 bases to trimming and J lost 4 bases, with 10 bases between them. The CDR3 loop reads CSVKGSTEAFF. The CDR3 region has the DNA TGCAGTGTAAAAGGGAGCACTGAAGCTTTCTTT.

The count of this clone is one. The rearrangement joins TRBV30 to TRBJ1-2, with D hard to call. Trimming removed 1 base from V and 2 bases from J, with 14 bases in between. The germline V gene encodes CDR1 GTSNPN and CDR2 SVGIG (reference sequence). This CDR3 contains 15 residues. CDR3 loop: CAWSGRGLGNYGYTF. The CDR3 region has the DNA TGTGCCTGGAGTGGAAGAGGGCTGGGAAACTATGGCTACACCTTC.

The chain couples TRBV30 to TRBJ1-2, with 12 positions matching TRBD1. The CDR3 is 16 amino acids. Germline V gene lookup returns CDR1 GTSNPN and CDR2 SVGIG (reference sequence). With V trimmed by 1 base and J by 6 bases, 9 bases remained unmatched. CDR3 nucleotide sequence: TGTGCCTGGAGTGGGCGGGGAGGGACAGGGGGCCATGGCTACACCTTC. Translation: CAWSGRGGTGGHGYTF.

The CDR3 DNA follows: TGTGCCAGCAGCGACAGGGTAGGAGCTTTCTTT. Translating it yields CASSDRVGAFF. This chain links TRBV12-3 or TRBV12-4 with TRBJ1-1, with 7 bases that match TRBD1. The CDR3 loop spans 11 amino acids. V lost 6 bases and J lost 10; bases outside the gene matches: 5.

This chain uses TRBV11-2 with TRBJ1-2, with 10 bases matching TRBD1. Germline lookup yields CDR1 SGHAT and CDR2 FQNNGV. The junction had 4 bases not matched to a gene; V was cut back by 4 bases and J by 5 bases. The CDR3 covers 14 residues. The chain's CDR3 is CASSWDRGGYGYTF. CDR3 coding DNA: TGTGCCAGCAGCTGGGACAGGGGTGGGTATGGCTACACCTTC.

This chain joins TRBV5-5 and TRBJ1-2; 10 bases are a match to TRBD1. V was clipped by 4 bases and J by 1 base; unmatched bases: 13. This CDR3 is 18 amino acids long. CDR1 and CDR2 from the germline V gene are SGHKS and YYEKEE (reference sequence). The CDR3 coding sequence is TGTGCCAGCAGCCCCAAATCCGGGACAGGGGATTTTAACTATGGCTACACCTTC. This gives the protein CASSPKSGTGDFNYGYTF. Using reference TRBV5-5 and TRBJ1-2 for the parts outside the CDR3, the full variable domain is DAGVTQSPTHLIKTRGQQVTLRCSPISGHKSVSWYQQVLGQGPQFIFQYYEKEERGRGNFPDRFSARQFPNYSSELNVNALLLGDSALYLCASSPKSGTGDFNYGYTFGSGTRLTVV.